The rows below give T cell receptor beta chains drawn from one sample of a study of T cell changes during pregnancy in multiple sclerosis. Data came from immunoSEQ multiplex PCR; TCRdb stores just in-frame clones and leaves some out. The sample lists some 110,000 clones, 80% to 95% occurring once. This specimen consisted of peripheral blood, obtained in the third trimester of pregnancy. These receptors were obtained from a female donor with multiple sclerosis, enrolled in a pregnancy study. The CDR3 runs from the conserved cysteine through the conserved F or W. The D gene is left open where the match is weak. For some rows the clone size is stated as once, few or many, or as a class when expanded; others skip it.

j_call clone_size v_call d_call cdr3_aa cdr3_nt
TRBJ1-1 NA TRBV28 NA CASSPNRSFGAFF TGTGCCAGCAGTCCCAACAGATCCTTCGGAGCTTTCTTT
TRBJ2-4 NA TRBV19 NA CASTPPGAQGNIQYF TGTGCCAGTACCCCACCAGGGGCGCAGGGGAACATTCAGTACTTC
TRBJ2-1 NA TRBV28 TRBD2 CASSPGLAGRGYNEQFF TGTGCCAGCAGTCCGGGACTAGCGGGTAGGGGCTACAATGAGCAGTTCTTC
TRBJ2-6 NA TRBV6-5 NA CASCPSSGANVLTF TGTGCCAGCTGTCCCAGCTCTGGGGCCAACGTCCTGACTTTC
TRBJ2-1 NA TRBV7-8 TRBD2 CASSLSSLAGGGLDEQFF TGTGCCAGCAGCTTATCGTCCCTAGCGGGAGGAGGGTTGGATGAGCAGTTCTTC
TRBJ2-1 NA TRBV5-1 TRBD2 CASSLLAGGPGSEQFF TGCGCCAGCAGCTTATTAGCGGGAGGGCCAGGATCCGAGCAGTTCTTC
TRBJ2-1 NA TRBV5-1 NA CASSLEPGIGNEQFF TGCGCCAGCAGCTTGGAACCGGGAATAGGCAATGAGCAGTTCTTC
TRBJ2-1 NA TRBV30 NA CAWTPRTKYNEQFF TGTGCCTGGACTCCCCGGACTAAATACAATGAGCAGTTCTTC
TRBJ1-1 NA TRBV29-1 TRBD1 CSAGGGTEAFF TGCTCCGCAGGGGGAGGCACTGAAGCTTTCTTT
TRBJ2-1 NA TRBV9 TRBD2 CASSVDLVTSYEQFF TGTGCCAGCAGCGTAGATCTCGTGACTAGCTATGAGCAGTTCTTC
TRBJ2-7 once TRBV2 NA CASSVSGTYEQYF TGTGCCAGCAGTGTTTCAGGGACCTACGAGCAGTACTTC
TRBJ1-1 NA TRBV5-4 TRBD1 CASSLGLTGQGNTEAFF TGTGCCAGCAGCCTCGGATTGACAGGGCAAGGGAACACTGAAGCTTTCTTT
TRBJ1-5 NA TRBV6-5 TRBD1 CASSGTGGRYQPQHF TGTGCCAGCAGCGGAACAGGGGGCAGGTATCAGCCCCAGCATTTT
TRBJ2-7 once TRBV19 TRBD1 CASSTLDRAYEQYF TGTGCCAGTAGTACCCTGGACAGGGCCTACGAGCAGTACTTC
TRBJ1-3 NA TRBV10-3 TRBD1 CAITPEDRARNTIYF TGTGCCATCACCCCCGAGGACAGGGCCCGAAACACCATATATTTT
TRBJ1-1 NA TRBV29-1 TRBD1 CSVPGQAAVNTEAFF TGCAGCGTTCCCGGACAGGCAGCGGTGAACACTGAAGCTTTCTTT
TRBJ1-2 NA TRBV19 TRBD1 CASSFQGGAVYGYTF TGTGCCAGTAGTTTCCAAGGGGGCGCCGTCTATGGCTACACCTTC
TRBJ1-3 NA TRBV5-4 NA CASSPERSRDTIYF TGTGCCAGCAGCCCCGAGAGGAGCCGGGACACCATATATTTT
TRBJ2-7 NA TRBV5-6 TRBD2 CASAYGTSGYEQYF TGTGCCAGCGCATACGGGACTAGCGGCTACGAGCAGTACTTC
TRBJ2-1 once TRBV5-1 TRBD1 CASSAGQAPYSYNEQFF TGCGCCAGCAGCGCGGGACAGGCCCCATACTCCTACAATGAGCAGTTCTTC
TRBJ2-2 once TRBV12-2 NA CASRLSVRNETGELFF TGTGCAAGTCGCTTAAGTGTCAGGAATGAAACCGGGGAGCTGTTTTTT
TRBJ1-5 NA TRBV27 NA CASSLTGSNQPQHF TGTGCCAGCAGTCTTACAGGGAGTAATCAGCCCCAGCATTTT